The 10 T cell receptor beta chains in this list originate from one sample, sequenced in a study of blood T cell repertoires in COVID-19. The assay was immunoSEQ multiplex PCR, and TCRdb's table has in-frame clones only and misses some. The sample lists just over 150,000 clones, approximately 80% occurring once. Specimen: peripheral blood. The receptors originated from a woman of 80 years or more with acute or convalescent COVID-19.

The chain carries TRBV6-4 and TRBJ2-1; D uncertain. CDR1 MRHNA and CDR2 SNTAGT come from the germline V gene. The CDR3 is 13 residues long. The V end lost 4 bases, the J end lost 10 bases, and 14 bases lay between the germline ends. The CDR3 DNA sequence: TGTGCCAGCAGTGCGAGTAGCCAAGGCGAGCAGTTCTTC. It codes for CASSASSQGEQFF.

V and J are TRBV24-1 and TRBJ2-2; D may be TRBD2 (6 bases). The CDR3 contains 17 residues. The V end was cut by 3 bases, the J end by 0 bases, with 13 bases between. The V gene's germline CDR1 is KGHDR and CDR2 SFDVKD. Here the CDR3 DNA reads TGTGCCACCAGTGATGCGGCGGGGCGTACGAACACCGGGGAGCTGTTTTTT. This codes for CATSDAAGRTNTGELFF.

The sample holds one count of this clone. The rearrangement joins TRBV19 to TRBJ1-5; D is possibly TRBD1 (6 bases). The CDR3 is made up of 15 amino acids. Per the germline V gene, CDR1 is LNHDA and CDR2 is SQIVND (reference sequence). The V end was cut by 5 bases, the J end by 2 bases, with 13 bases between. The CDR3 sequence: CASSSETGRNQPQHF. The DNA of the CDR3 is TGTGCCAGTAGTTCCGAGACAGGACGCAATCAGCCCCAGCATTTT.

The chain recombines TRBV7-6 with TRBJ2-2; 9 bases fit TRBD2. With 2 bases clipped from V and 5 bases from J, the junction kept 18 bases outside the gene matches. Looked up from germline, CDR1 is SGHVS and CDR2 is FNYEAQ. CDR3 length: 20 amino acids. Here the CDR3 reads CASSLLKASSGRIGTGELFF. CDR3 bases: TGTGCCAGCAGCTTATTAAAGGCTAGCAGCGGGAGGATAGGGACCGGGGAGCTGTTTTTT. Based on the CDR3 plus reference TRBV7-6 and TRBJ2-2, the full variable domain is GAGVSQSPRYKVTKRGQDVALRCDPISGHVSLYWYRQALGQGPEFLTYFNYEAQQDKSGLPNDRFSAERPEGSISTLTIQRTEQRDSAMYRCASSLLKASSGRIGTGELFFGEGSRLTVL.

This chain joins TRBV19 and TRBJ1-5; D is perhaps TRBD1 (5 bases). The V gene lost 2 bases and the J gene lost 0 bases, with 8 bases spanning the gap. Germline V lookup: CDR1 LNHDA, CDR2 SQIVND (reference sequence). This CDR3 spans 15 amino acids. CDR3 sequence: CASSIMQGSNQPQHF. The CDR3 DNA reads as TGTGCCAGTAGTATAATGCAGGGTAGCAATCAGCCCCAGCATTTT.

The J gene is TRBJ1-3, the V gene TRBV5-4; 7 nucleotides align to TRBD1. V lost 3 bases and J lost 3; bases outside the gene matches: 6. This CDR3 comprises 15 residues. Germline V lookup: CDR1 SGHNT, CDR2 YYREEE (reference sequence). CDR3 nucleotide sequence: TGTGCCAGCAGCTCACAGGGGATAGATGGAAACACCATATATTTT. Translating gives CASSSQGIDGNTIYF.

This chain joins TRBV7-9 and TRBJ2-7, with D tentatively TRBD1 (5 bases). The CDR3 consists of 12 residues. With 0 bases removed from V and 6 bases from J, the gap between germline ends came to 6 bases. CDR1 SEHNR and CDR2 FQNEAQ come from the germline V gene (reference sequence). The DNA for the CDR3 is TGTGCCAGCAGCTTAGCGGGGCTCGAGCAGTACTTC. Protein: CASSLAGLEQYF.

The chain couples TRBV5-1 to TRBJ2-5; TRBD2 matches at 9 bases. CDR3 length: 14 residues. J gave up 4 bases and V 3 bases, and 4 bases lay outside the gene matches. Germline V gene lookup returns CDR1 SGHRS and CDR2 YFSETQ. This CDR3 is CASSSIAGAETQYF. The CDR3 DNA reads TGCGCCAGCAGCTCTATAGCGGGGGCAGAGACCCAGTACTTC.

The chain uses TRBV7-9 and TRBJ1-5; no firm D call. V was cut by 5 bases and J by 5 bases, with 10 bases left in between. Germline V gene lookup returns CDR1 SEHNR and CDR2 FQNEAQ (reference sequence). The CDR3 runs to 13 residues. CDR3 loop: CASSPSSDQPQHF. CDR3 DNA sequence: TGTGCCAGCAGCCCCAGTTCTGATCAGCCCCAGCATTTT.

V usage is TRBV19 and J usage is TRBJ2-5; weak D call: TRBD2 (5 bases). V dropped 1 base and J dropped 3 bases, with 9 bases sitting between them. The CDR3 runs 14 residues. Germline CDR1 is LNHDA and CDR2 is SQIVND (reference sequence). Written as DNA, the CDR3 is TGTGCCAGTAGTATAGTCTGGGGAGAAGAGACCCAGTACTTC. Translating gives CASSIVWGEETQYF.